This T cell receptor (beta chain) was captured by sequencing in a study of technical replicates of blood from a few donors. Method: immunoSEQ multiplex PCR; TCRdb's copy keeps in-frame clones and lacks some. This sample has approximately 68,000 clones, with approximately 97% found just once. Per germline, CDR1 SNHLY and CDR2 FYNNEI. Trimming cost V 4 bases and J 6 bases; bases outside gene matches: 5. The CDR3 is 14 amino acids. This TCR was sampled from a human donor in good health. The chain has TRBV2 and TRBJ1-2, with 10 positions matching TRBD1. The sample comprised T cells isolated from PBMCs. The CDR3 reads CASSVDRGLDGYTF. In DNA, the CDR3 is TGTGCCAGCAGTGTCGACAGGGGGCTAGATGGCTACACCTTC.